These 16 T cell receptor beta chains were all obtained from the same sample, sequenced in a study of OX40 agonist ivuxolimab in advanced cancers. Generated by immunoSEQ multiplex PCR, the TCRdb table keeps only in-frame clones and is missing some. The sample records 69,000 or so clones, roughly four fifths being singletons. This specimen consisted of CD4+ or CD8+ T cells sorted from blood, obtained in a trial of the OX40 agonist ivuxolimab. The source is an adult with an advanced solid tumor such as melanoma, head and neck, liver or kidney cancer.

The rearrangement links TRBV18 to TRBJ2-3; 7 nucleotides agree with TRBD2. The CDR3 has 15 amino acids. The V segment lost 6 bases and the J segment 9 bases; nucleotides outside the gene matches: 15. Per the germline V gene, CDR1 is KGHSH and CDR2 is LQKENI. CDR3 sequence: CASSPTSPLRDTQYF. CDR3 DNA sequence: TGTGCCAGCTCTCCGACTAGCCCCCTGCGAGACACGCAGTATTTT.

This clone is deemed medium-sized. This chain joins TRBV11-2 and TRBJ1-3; no clear D gene. Germline CDR1 SGHAT, CDR2 FQNNGV. V gave up 5 bases and J gave up 3 bases, with 17 bases separating them. The CDR3 loop spans 16 amino acids. The CDR3 is CASSPLGRKDGNTIYF. DNA for the CDR3: TGTGCCAGCAGCCCATTGGGCAGAAAGGATGGAAACACCATATATTTT. Together with reference TRBV11-2 and TRBJ1-3, the CDR3 gives the full variable domain: EAGVAQSPRYKIIEKRQSVAFWCNPISGHATLYWYQQILGQGPKLLIQFQNNGVVDDSQLPKDRFSAERLKGVDSTLKIQPAKLEDSAVYLCASSPLGRKDGNTIYFGEGSWLTVV.

In this sample, this clone turned up a few times. The V gene is TRBV7-2, the J gene TRBJ2-1; possible D gene TRBD2, 5 bases. CDR3 length: 16 residues. Trimming took off 5 bases at V and 6 bases at J, with 20 bases between the two ends. Germline CDR1 and CDR2: SGHTA and FQGNSA. The CDR3 bases are TGTGCCAGCAGCCCAGAAATGCAACTAGGGTCCAATGAGCAGTTCTTC. Residues: CASSPEMQLGSNEQFF.

This clone came up once. The rearrangement links TRBV7-9 to TRBJ2-1, with D perhaps matching TRBD2 (5 bases). Trimming removed 5 bases at V and 0 bases at J, with 14 bases between. The CDR3 length is 16 residues. Germline values: CDR1 SEHNR, CDR2 FQNEAQ (reference sequence). The CDR3 loop reads CASSPRDPSSYNEQFF. The CDR3 DNA is TGTGCCAGCAGCCCCCGGGATCCTAGCTCCTACAATGAGCAGTTCTTC.

The rearrangement uses TRBV2 and TRBJ1-4, with 9 bases fitting TRBD1. The length of the CDR3 is 15 residues. V shed 5 bases, J shed 7 bases, and the junction held 8 bases outside the gene matches. The germline CDR1 and CDR2 sequences are SNHLY and FYNNEI. The CDR3 protein is CASSNQQGAREKLFF. For the CDR3, the DNA is TGTGCCAGCAGTAACCAACAGGGGGCGCGTGAAAAACTGTTTTTT.

V and J are TRBV5-5 and TRBJ2-4; either TRBD1 or TRBD2 may fit D (5 bases each). Looked up from germline, CDR1 is SGHKS and CDR2 is YYEKEE (reference sequence). CDR3 length: 17 residues. V lost 4 bases and J lost 6, with 23 bases in between. The CDR3 nucleotides read TGTGCCAGCAGCGCAGGCTCGGGGCCCGAAGGGACAAACATTCAGTACTTC. This codes for CASSAGSGPEGTNIQYF.

CDR3 nucleotide sequence: TGTGCCAGCAGGGACGGGACTAGCGGGAACAATGAGCAGTTCTTC. This sequence encodes CASRDGTSGNNEQFF. The chain couples TRBV6-6 to TRBJ2-1, with 13 bases that match TRBD2. Trimming cost V 6 bases and J 5 bases; bases outside gene matches: 4. This CDR3 region has 15 residues. Germline values: CDR1 MNHNY, CDR2 SVGAGI (reference sequence).

Turning to this clone: One end of the junction varies from germline; a read error may be responsible. J is TRBJ2-7 and V is TRBV6-6; 7 bases are shared with TRBD1. Germline loops: CDR1 MNHNY, CDR2 SVGAGI (reference sequence). This CDR3 is built from 13 residues. The CDR3 region is CASRPGTVGWVDF. The CDR3 region has the DNA TGTGCCAGCAGGCCCGGGACAGTGGGTTGGGTTGACTTC.

Here the CDR3 reads CASVGGGPSSYEQYF. The CDR3 DNA reads as TGTGCCAGTGTGGGCGGGGGCCCTAGCTCCTACGAGCAGTACTTC. The chain combines TRBV7-3 with TRBJ2-7; tentative D call: TRBD2 (7 bases). Germline CDR1 reads SGHTA; CDR2 reads FQGTGA. Trimming cost V 9 bases and J 0 bases, with 18 bases left between them. The CDR3 consists of 15 residues.

The DNA for the CDR3 is TGTGCCAGCTATGGTAGCGGGGGGTCCTACAATGAGCAGTTCTTC. Encoded protein: CASYGSGGSYNEQFF. J is TRBJ2-1 and V is TRBV18; 10 bases map to TRBD2. This CDR3 is 15 amino acids long. Unmatched junction bases numbered 4, after V lost 7 bases and J lost 1 base. Looked up from germline, CDR1 is KGHSH and CDR2 is LQKENI.

In its sample, this clone was seen a few times. The CDR3 here is CASSLAQQGPQFF. CDR3 nucleotides: TGTGCCAGCAGCTTAGCCCAGCAGGGACCGCAGTTCTTC. The V call is TRBV7-6, the J call TRBJ2-1; D may match TRBD1 or TRBD2 (5 bases each). This CDR3 is built from 13 residues. Between the trimmed V and J ends, which lost 0 bases and 12 bases, there was a span of 12 bases. Germline V lookup: CDR1 SGHVS, CDR2 FNYEAQ.

V usage is TRBV29-1 and J usage is TRBJ2-3; maybe TRBD2 (5 bases). The V end was cut by 4 bases, the J end by 0 bases, with 14 bases between. Per germline, CDR1 SQVTM and CDR2 ANQGSEA. CDR3 length: 15 amino acids. CDR3 protein: CSVVSGYASTDTQYF. The DNA of the CDR3 is TGCAGCGTTGTATCGGGATACGCTAGCACAGATACGCAGTATTTT.

The chain has TRBV5-8 and TRBJ1-3; weak D call: TRBD1 (5 bases). Deletions cut 1 base from V and 0 bases from J, with 11 bases between. Looked up from germline, CDR1 is SGHTS and CDR2 is YDEGEE. This CDR3 is built from 16 residues. In DNA form, the CDR3 reads TGTGCCAGCAGCTTGTGGGGCAGCTACTCTGGAAACACCATATATTTT. Translated: CASSLWGSYSGNTIYF.

The chain is built from TRBV5-4 and TRBJ2-5, with D maybe TRBD2 (6 bases). V was trimmed by 4 bases and J by 5 bases, leaving 15 bases between them. This CDR3 spans 14 amino acids. The germline V gene has CDR1 SGHNT and CDR2 YYREEE (reference sequence). The CDR3 loop is CASSQERAGETQYF. CDR3 DNA: TGTGCCAGCAGCCAAGAGCGGGCCGGGGAGACCCAGTACTTC. Variable domain in full (rest from reference TRBV5-4 and TRBJ2-5): ETGVTQSPTHLIKTRGQQVTLRCSSQSGHNTVSWYQQALGQGPQFIFQYYREEENGRGNFPPRFSGLQFPNYSSELNVNALELDDSALYLCASSQERAGETQYFGPGTRLLVL.

The chain is built from TRBV6-1 and TRBJ1-6; no definite D call. The CDR3 sequence is 13 residues long. CDR1 MNHNS and CDR2 SASEGT come from the germline V gene. The germline V and J ends were trimmed by 6 bases and 10 bases, with 13 bases remaining between them. The CDR3 region has the DNA TGTGCCAGCAGACCCCTAGAAGAATCACCCCTCCACTTT. It encodes CASRPLEESPLHF.

The chain links TRBV6-1 to TRBJ1-6; no clear D gene. V dropped 1 base and J dropped 0 bases, with 10 bases sitting between them. CDR3 size: 17 residues. The V gene's germline CDR1 is MNHNS and CDR2 SASEGT. In nucleotides, the CDR3 is TGTGCCAGCAGTGAAGATATGGTTAGCTCCTATAATTCACCCCTCCACTTT. It encodes CASSEDMVSSYNSPLHF.